This TCR beta chain is from a study of shared clonotypes between healthy human individuals. The V gene's germline CDR1 is SGHDT and CDR2 YYEEEE. V was clipped by 0 bases and J by 2 bases, with 14 bases between them. The CDR3 covers 16 residues. Assay used: immunoSEQ multiplex PCR; TCRdb lists only in-frame clones, some missing. The repertoire includes 780,000 or so clones, approximately 77% of them detected once, and over 1.5% sits in the top ten. The chain employs TRBV5-6 and TRBJ2-5, with D possibly matching TRBD2 (7 bases). Sequenced material: memory CD4+ T cells sorted from blood. Subset noted: CD45RA-negative fraction. The sequence derives from a woman aged 25 to 39 in good health. Here the CDR3 DNA reads TGTGCCAGCAGCTTGGTAGGCAGCGGGACACAAGAGACCCAGTACTTC. Protein: CASSLVGSGTQETQYF.